This TCR beta chain was retrieved from a study of cytomegalovirus exposure and HLA in healthy donors. PCR involved 60 Vbeta and 13 Jbeta primers. Sequencing was performed with immunoSEQ multiplex PCR; in TCRdb, only in-frame clones are kept and a portion is missing. The sample holds more than 150,000 clones, around 78% seen once. This CDR3 has 11 residues. CDR1 DFQATT and CDR2 SNEGSKA come from the germline V gene (reference sequence). Trimming cost V 5 bases and J 2 bases, with 6 bases left between them. The rearrangement links TRBV20-1 to TRBJ2-5; D remains unclear. The sequence was obtained from a man between 18 and 29 years old in good health and CMV-seronegative. The sequencing input was PBMCs. The CDR3 DNA reads as TGCAGTGCTCTTAATCAAGAGACCCAGTACTTC. Translated: CSALNQETQYF.